The entry below gives a single T cell receptor beta chain sequence along with its context. The antigen is not known. This specimen belongs to a study of shared clonotypes between healthy human individuals. Sequencing was performed with immunoSEQ multiplex PCR; in TCRdb, only in-frame clones are kept and a portion is missing. Among approximately 1.1 million clones, about 84% were seen once, and the ten largest hold 0.52%. Findings and caveats of the study: Researchers found naive subsets generally carried larger estimated richness than memory subsets.

The specimen was memory CD4+ T cells from PBMCs. Stated subset: CD45RA-negative fraction. The receptor was isolated from a man younger than 35 in good health. Some clones in this sample may be carry-over from other donors' samples.

The CDR3 region is CASTSQGTSTDTQYF. Written as DNA, the CDR3 is TGTGCCAGCACCTCCCAGGGGACTAGCACAGATACGCAGTATTTT. The V and J genes are TRBV7-9 and TRBJ2-3; either TRBD1 or TRBD2 may supply D (6 bases each). Trimming took off 7 bases at V and 0 bases at J, with 14 bases between the two ends. Germline-derived CDR1 and CDR2 are SEHNR and FQNEAQ (reference sequence). The CDR3 extends over 15 amino acids.